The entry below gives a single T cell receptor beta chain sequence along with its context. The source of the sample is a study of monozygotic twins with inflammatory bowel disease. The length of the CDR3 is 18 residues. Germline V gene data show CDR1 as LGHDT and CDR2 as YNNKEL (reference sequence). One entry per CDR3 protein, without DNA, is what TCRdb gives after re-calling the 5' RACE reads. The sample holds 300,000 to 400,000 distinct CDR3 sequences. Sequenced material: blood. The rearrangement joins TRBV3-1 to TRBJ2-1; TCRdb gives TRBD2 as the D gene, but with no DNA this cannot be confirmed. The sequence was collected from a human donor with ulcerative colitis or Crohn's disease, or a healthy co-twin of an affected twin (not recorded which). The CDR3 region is CASSHAAGTSWDRAEQFF.